This TCR beta chain stems from a study of T-cell reconstitution after alpha-beta-depleted transplantation in children. Study results and limitations: About two months after transplant, alpha-beta T cells reportedly came from several hundred expanded graft clones.

This clonotype appeared many times. Its target is unknown. Preparing the TCRbeta library involved the use of unique molecular identifiers. TCRdb ran MiXCR on the PCR reads and lists one entry per CDR3 protein. The sample contains about 470,000 distinct CDR3 sequences, around two fifths of which appear only once. Deletions cut 4 bases from V and 7 bases from J, with 12 bases between. From germline, CDR1 is SGHRS and CDR2 YFSETQ. This CDR3 is 13 amino acids long. The chain employs TRBV5-1 and TRBJ2-1, with a tentative D call TRBD2 (5 bases). Here the sequenced sample was PBMCs, taken before TCRalphabeta/CD19-depleted stem cell transplant. This TCR came from a girl aged 2 to 9 with aplastic anemia, due to receive a stem cell transplant. CDR3 residues: CASSENSANEQFF. The CDR3 DNA reads TGCGCCAGCAGCGAAAATAGCGCAAATGAGCAGTTCTTC.